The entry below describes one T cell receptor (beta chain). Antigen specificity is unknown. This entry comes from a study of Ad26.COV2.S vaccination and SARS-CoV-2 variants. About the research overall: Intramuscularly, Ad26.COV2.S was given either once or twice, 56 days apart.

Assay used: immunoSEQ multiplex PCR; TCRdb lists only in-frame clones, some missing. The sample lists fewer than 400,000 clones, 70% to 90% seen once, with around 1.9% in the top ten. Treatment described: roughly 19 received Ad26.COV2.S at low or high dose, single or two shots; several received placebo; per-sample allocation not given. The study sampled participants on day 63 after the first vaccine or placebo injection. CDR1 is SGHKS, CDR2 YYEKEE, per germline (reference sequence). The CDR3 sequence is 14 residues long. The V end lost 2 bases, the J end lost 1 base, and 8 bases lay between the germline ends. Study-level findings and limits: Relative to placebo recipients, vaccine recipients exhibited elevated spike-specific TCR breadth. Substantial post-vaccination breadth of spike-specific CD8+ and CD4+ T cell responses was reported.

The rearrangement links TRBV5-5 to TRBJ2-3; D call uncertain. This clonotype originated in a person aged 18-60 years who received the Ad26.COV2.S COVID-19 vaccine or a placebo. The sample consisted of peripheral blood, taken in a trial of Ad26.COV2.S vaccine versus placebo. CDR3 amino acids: CASSFLDGTDTQYF. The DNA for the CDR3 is TGTGCCAGCAGCTTTTTGGACGGCACAGATACGCAGTATTTT.